These 29 T cell receptor beta chains share one sample of origin, sequenced in a study of OX40 agonist ivuxolimab in advanced cancers. Sequencing used immunoSEQ multiplex PCR; TCRdb keeps in-frame clones, though not all of them. The table records fewer than 50,000 clones, roughly 90% of them present only once. Sequencing used CD4+ or CD8+ T cells sorted from blood, obtained in a trial of the OX40 agonist ivuxolimab. All receptors derive from an adult with an advanced solid tumor such as melanoma, head and neck, liver or kidney cancer.

The chain combines TRBV5-4 with TRBJ1-1; D is unresolved. The ends were cut back, 0 bases at V and 0 bases at J, with 9 bases in the middle. Looked up from germline, CDR1 is SGHNT and CDR2 is YYREEE (reference sequence). The length of the CDR3 is 15 residues. CDR3 residues: CASSLGGIMNTEAFF. In DNA form, the CDR3 reads TGTGCCAGCAGCTTGGGGGGAATAATGAACACTGAAGCTTTCTTT.

V is TRBV6-6 and J is TRBJ1-5; D ambiguous. The CDR3 loop spans 14 amino acids. Germline V gene lookup returns CDR1 MNHNY and CDR2 SVGAGI (reference sequence). With 5 bases removed from V and 3 bases from J, the gap between germline ends came to 11 bases. CDR3 in DNA: TGTGCCAGCAGTCCCCACAGCCCCAATCAGCCCCAGCATTTT. Its protein is CASSPHSPNQPQHF.

V and J are TRBV4-1 and TRBJ1-2; possibly TRBD1 for D (6 bases). Trimming took 1 base from V and 7 from J, leaving 10 bases between them. Germline V gives CDR1 MGHRA, CDR2 YSYEKL. The CDR3 covers 13 residues. The CDR3 spells CASSQGKGGGYTF. DNA of the CDR3: TGCGCCAGCAGCCAAGGAAAAGGGGGTGGCTACACCTTC.

The chain recombines TRBV27 with TRBJ2-2; TRBD2 agrees at 12 bases. Germline CDR1 reads MNHEY; CDR2 reads SMNVEV (reference sequence). V lost 10 bases and J lost 9; bases outside the gene matches: 12. This CDR3 has 15 amino acids. In DNA, the CDR3 is TGTGCCACCCGAACGCTAGCGGGAGGGAACCGGGAGCTGTTTTTT. Translating gives CATRTLAGGNRELFF.

The rearrangement uses TRBV7-9 and TRBJ2-1, with 8 positions matching TRBD2. Trimming at V came to 3 bases and at J to 14 bases, leaving 9 bases not matched to a gene. Germline V CDR1 and CDR2: SEHNR, FQNEAQ (reference sequence). This CDR3 is built from 13 residues. The DNA for the CDR3 is TGTGCCAGCAGCTTGGGCCTCTCGGGGGGGGAGTTCTTC. It codes for CASSLGLSGGEFF.

V is TRBV29-1 and J is TRBJ2-1; 7 bases match TRBD1. The germline V gene has CDR1 SQVTM and CDR2 ANQGSEA. This CDR3 has 14 residues. Trimming took 7 bases from V and 3 from J; bases not matched to a gene: 9. The chain's CDR3 is CSAPSRDSYNEQFF. CDR3 sequence (DNA): TGCAGCGCTCCGTCCAGGGACAGCTACAATGAGCAGTTCTTC.

V gene TRBV6-5 combines with J gene TRBJ2-7; D is perhaps TRBD1 (5 bases). CDR1 MNHEY and CDR2 SVGAGI come from the germline V gene. The germline V and J ends were trimmed by 6 bases and 2 bases, with 17 bases remaining between them. This CDR3 spans 15 amino acids. Here the CDR3 reads CASSLTPTVTYEQYF. CDR3 coding DNA: TGTGCCAGCAGCCTAACCCCGACAGTTACCTACGAGCAGTACTTC.

This chain joins TRBV12-5 and TRBJ1-2, with D perhaps matching TRBD1 (6 bases). Trimming shortened V by 6 bases and J by 6 bases, and 14 bases separated the two germline ends. The germline V gene has CDR1 LGHNT and CDR2 FRNRAP. The CDR3 runs to 13 residues. In DNA form, the CDR3 reads TGTGCTAGTGGACCTGAGAAGGGGGATGGCTACACCTTC. Protein: CASGPEKGDGYTF.

This chain connects TRBV6-6 to TRBJ1-2; no clear D gene. The V gene's germline CDR1 is MNHNY and CDR2 SVGAGI (reference sequence). V was cut by 8 bases and J by 2 bases, with 9 bases left in between. There are 12 residues in the CDR3. The CDR3 is CASYSGNYGYTF. Here the CDR3 DNA reads TGTGCCAGCTACAGTGGAAACTATGGCTACACCTTC.

The chain couples TRBV23-1 to TRBJ1-4; the D gene is possibly TRBD1 (6 bases). Being an ORF, TRBV23-1 has a function that is uncertain. The CDR3 contains 14 residues. The V and J ends lost 3 bases and 6 bases respectively, with 11 bases between them. The CDR3 bases are TGCGCCAGCAGTCAGCAGGGGACGGATGAAAAACTGTTTTTT. This gives the protein CASSQQGTDEKLFF.

This chain connects TRBV6-1 to TRBJ2-7; D is unclear. Between the trimmed V and J ends, which lost 1 base and 0 bases, there was a span of 13 bases. This CDR3 spans 16 amino acids. Germline CDR1 is MNHNS and CDR2 is SASEGT. The CDR3, as DNA: TGTGCCAGCAGTGAAGAGGGCTACCCCCCCTCCTACGAGCAGTACTTC. Residues: CASSEEGYPPSYEQYF.

CDR3 sequence reads: CASSFGNYEQYF. CDR3 in DNA: TGTGCCAGCAGCTTTGGGAACTACGAGCAGTACTTC. The chain joins TRBV7-9 to TRBJ2-7; D ambiguous. CDR1 SEHNR and CDR2 FQNEAQ come from the germline V gene (reference sequence). The CDR3 contains 12 residues. Trimming shortened V by 3 bases and J by 3 bases, and 6 bases separated the two germline ends.

The V gene is TRBV25-1, the J gene TRBJ2-2; 7 bases match TRBD2. Trimming cost V 1 base and J 5 bases; bases outside gene matches: 1. From germline, CDR1 is MGHDK and CDR2 SYGVNS. The CDR3 sequence is 14 residues long. As DNA, the CDR3 is TGTGCCAGCAGTGAATGGGGGGGGACCGGGGAGCTGTTTTTT. Protein: CASSEWGGTGELFF.

The chain combines TRBV5-4 with TRBJ2-2; D gene ambiguous. The CDR3 runs to 13 residues. In germline, CDR1 is SGHNT, CDR2 YYREEE (reference sequence). V was trimmed by 0 bases and J by 4 bases, leaving 4 bases between them. The CDR3 DNA is TGTGCCAGCAGCTTGGGGGTCACCGGGGAGCTGTTTTTT. Translating it yields CASSLGVTGELFF.

V and J are TRBV6-1 and TRBJ2-7; the D is unclear. Between the trimmed V and J ends, which lost 8 bases and 4 bases, there was a span of 6 bases. The CDR3 sequence is 10 residues long. Per the germline V gene, CDR1 is MNHNS and CDR2 is SASEGT. CDR3 coding DNA: TGTGCCAGCGTTATTTACGAGCAGTACTTC. The encoded protein is CASVIYEQYF.

The DNA for the CDR3 is TGTGCCAGCAGCTTAGCGCCGGGGGACGGAGATAACTATGGCTACACCTTC. This translates into CASSLAPGDGDNYGYTF. The chain uses TRBV7-6 and TRBJ1-2; D perhaps matches TRBD1 (5 bases). Germline CDR1 is SGHVS and CDR2 is FNYEAQ. This CDR3 is built from 17 residues. V dropped 0 bases and J dropped 1 base, with 15 bases sitting between them.

The chain carries TRBV4-1 and TRBJ2-7; no clear D gene. Deletions cut 0 bases from V and 2 bases from J, with 8 bases between. CDR1 and CDR2 from the germline V gene are MGHRA and YSYEKL. This CDR3 contains 14 residues. Here the CDR3 DNA reads TGCGCCAGCAGCCAAGATCACAGAGCCTACGAGCAGTACTTC. Translating gives CASSQDHRAYEQYF.

This sequence joins TRBV27 and TRBJ2-2; D is unclear. V lost 0 bases, J lost 7 bases, and 12 bases lay in between. This CDR3 comprises 15 residues. The germline gives CDR1 MNHEY, CDR2 SMNVEV (reference sequence). The CDR3 DNA reads as TGTGCCAGCAGTTTATCGGGCCCTGCTGGCGGGGAGCTGTTTTTT. It is translated as CASSLSGPAGGELFF.

This clone was observed a handful of times. This rearrangement joins TRBV19 to TRBJ1-1; D is perhaps TRBD1 (5 bases). The germline gives CDR1 LNHDA, CDR2 SQIVND (reference sequence). The V end was cut by 3 bases, the J end by 5 bases, with 13 bases between. The CDR3 length is 14 residues. Here the CDR3 reads CASSIVAGRTEAFF. Here the CDR3 DNA reads TGTGCCAGTAGTATCGTGGCAGGGCGGACTGAAGCTTTCTTT. The full variable domain, in which reference TRBV19 and TRBJ1-1 provide the parts outside the CDR3, is DGGITQSPKYLFRKEGQNVTLSCEQNLNHDAMYWYRQDPGQGLRLIYYSQIVNDFQKGDIAEGYSVSREKKESFPLTVTSAQKNPTAFYLCASSIVAGRTEAFFGQGTRLTVV.

J is TRBJ1-6 and V is TRBV6-5; TRBD1 matches 7 bases. V was clipped by 5 bases and J by 6 bases; unmatched bases: 4. The CDR3 totals 14 residues. Germline V gene lookup returns CDR1 MNHEY and CDR2 SVGAGI. This CDR3 is CASSDRARNSPLHF. The CDR3 DNA sequence: TGTGCCAGCAGTGACAGGGCCCGTAATTCACCCCTCCACTTT.

The chain combines TRBV6-5 with TRBJ2-5, with 8 bases that match TRBD2. The CDR3 covers 11 residues. Germline loops: CDR1 MNHEY, CDR2 SVGAGI. As DNA, the CDR3 is TGTGTGATCGGGAGGGGAGAGACCCAGTACTTC. This gives the protein CVIGRGETQYF.

This chain links TRBV10-3 with TRBJ2-2; D is possibly TRBD1 or TRBD2 (6 bases each). V lost 8 bases and J 0 bases, leaving 16 bases between the germline ends. Germline V lookup: CDR1 ENHRY, CDR2 SYGVKD. The CDR3 length is 16 residues. The CDR3 sequence is CAIGGSDRTNTGELFF. In DNA form, the CDR3 reads TGTGCCATCGGAGGGTCGGACAGAACGAACACCGGGGAGCTGTTTTTT.

This clone was found a few times. The V call is TRBV6-6, the J call TRBJ2-7; D remains unclear. V shed 2 bases and J shed 1 base, with 6 bases lying between them. The germline V gene has CDR1 MNHNY and CDR2 SVGAGI (reference sequence). CDR3 length: 13 amino acids. The chain's CDR3 is CASSYRLSYEQYF. The CDR3 DNA reads TGTGCCAGCAGTTACCGGCTATCCTACGAGCAGTACTTC.

The CDR3 DNA reads TGTGCCTGGAGCCAGCGGGAGGGGTACAATGAGCAGTTCTTC. The encoded protein is CAWSQREGYNEQFF. The chain uses TRBV30 and TRBJ2-1, with 10 bases identical to TRBD2. There are 14 residues in the CDR3. The V and J ends lost 3 bases and 4 bases, in that order; junction bases with no gene match: 3. CDR1 GTSNPN and CDR2 SVGIG come from the germline V gene (reference sequence).

This clone was found once. The rearrangement links TRBV4-1 to TRBJ2-7; TRBD2 matches at 11 bases. The germline V gene has CDR1 MGHRA and CDR2 YSYEKL. V gave up 1 base and J gave up 1 base; unmatched junction bases: 0. The CDR3 runs to 15 residues. The CDR3 DNA is TGCGCCAGCAGCCAAGGACTAGCGGGATCCTACGAGCAGTACTTC. Amino acids: CASSQGLAGSYEQYF.

J is TRBJ1-4 and V is TRBV7-8; weak D call: TRBD1 (5 bases). The length of the CDR3 is 16 residues. V shed 1 base and J shed 4 bases, with 13 bases lying between them. Germline V lookup: CDR1 SGHVS, CDR2 FQNEAQ. The CDR3 loop is CASSLGGEGVNEKLFF. DNA for the CDR3: TGTGCCAGCAGCTTAGGGGGGGAAGGGGTTAATGAAAAACTGTTTTTT.

The chain recombines TRBV28 with TRBJ2-7; D is possibly TRBD1 or TRBD2 (5 bases each). Germline CDR1 reads MDHEN; CDR2 reads SYDVKM. This CDR3 is 12 amino acids long. Deletions cut 5 bases from V and 10 bases from J, with 15 bases between. The CDR3 protein is CASSLPGPTQYF. CDR3 bases: TGTGCCAGCAGTCTCCCGGGACCAACCCAGTACTTC.

This rearrangement joins TRBV2 to TRBJ1-2; TRBD1 aligns across 9 bases. V was pared by 8 bases and J by 8 bases, with 6 bases of the junction left unmatched. From germline, CDR1 is SNHLY and CDR2 FYNNEI. The CDR3 totals 12 residues. The CDR3 protein is CASGHRGQGYTF. CDR3 DNA: TGTGCCAGCGGTCACAGGGGGCAAGGCTACACCTTC.

The chain employs TRBV9 and TRBJ2-6; D ambiguous. Deletions cut 0 bases from V and 0 bases from J, with 7 bases between. Germline V gene lookup returns CDR1 SGDLS and CDR2 YYNGEE. This CDR3 spans 16 amino acids. CDR3 nucleotides: TGTGCCAGCAGCGTAGGATTAAGCTCTGGGGCCAACGTCCTGACTTTC. Translation gives CASSVGLSSGANVLTF.